This T cell receptor beta chain was sequenced for a study of human T cells and chemical hapten exposure. The table lists this clonotype with a few counts. The CDR3 is made up of 14 amino acids. The V segment lost 7 bases and the J segment 10 bases; nucleotides outside the gene matches: 11. Individual cDNA molecules in this library carried unique molecular identifiers. Using its own MiXCR run on the RACE reads, TCRdb lists one record per CDR3 protein. The sample lists around 71,000 distinct CDR3 sequences; over 7.5% were seen once. Specified time point: patch test 1, 2 weeks after DPC sensitization. Treatment indicated: therapeutic diphenylcyclopropenone sensitization with weekly scalp DPC.

This sequence was found in a woman aged 40-49 years with alopecia areata. Some clones in this sample may be carry-over from other donors' samples. The sequencing used whole blood, collected in connection with sensitization to the hapten diphenylcyclopropenone (DPC). The V gene is TRBV12-3 or TRBV12-4, the J gene TRBJ2-1; 9 bases line up with TRBD1. CDR3 DNA sequence: TGTGCCAGCACCCCGGACAGGGGCAGGCAAGAGCAGTTCTTC. Amino acid sequence: CASTPDRGRQEQFF.